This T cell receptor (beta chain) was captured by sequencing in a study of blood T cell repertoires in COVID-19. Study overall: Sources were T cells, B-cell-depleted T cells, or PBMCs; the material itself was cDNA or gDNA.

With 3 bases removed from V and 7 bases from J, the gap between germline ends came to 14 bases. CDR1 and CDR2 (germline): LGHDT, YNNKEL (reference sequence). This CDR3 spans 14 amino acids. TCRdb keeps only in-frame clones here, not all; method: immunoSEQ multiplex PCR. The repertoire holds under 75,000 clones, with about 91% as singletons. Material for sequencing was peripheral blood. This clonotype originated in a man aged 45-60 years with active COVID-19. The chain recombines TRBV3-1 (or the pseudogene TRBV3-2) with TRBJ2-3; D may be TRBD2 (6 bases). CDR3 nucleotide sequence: TGTGCCAGCAGCCAGACACTAGCCGGGAATACGCAGTATTTT. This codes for CASSQTLAGNTQYF.